This is a list of T cell receptor beta chains from one sample in a study of cytomegalovirus exposure and HLA in healthy donors. Measured with immunoSEQ multiplex PCR; TCRdb has only the in-frame clones, and not every one. This sample has 180,000 or so clones; roughly 80% occur once, and the top ten carry 2.9%. Input material: PBMCs. All receptors come from a female donor in good health and CMV-seronegative. The CDR3 runs from the conserved cysteine through the conserved F or W. Fields, in order: D gene, V gene, J gene, clone size, CDR3 DNA, CDR3 protein. A D gene is named only where the DNA matches it firmly. The size field is filled for only some rows; it gives once, few, many or a size class.

NA,TRBV14,TRBJ2-7,NA,TGTGCCAGCAGCCAAGATCTACTCTACTACGAGCAGTACTTC,CASSQDLLYYEQYF
TRBD2,TRBV27,TRBJ2-5,NA,TGTGCCAGCAGCCCCTTCCTAGGCGGGAGGGCCGAAGAGACCCAGTACTTC,CASSPFLGGRAEETQYF
TRBD1,TRBV5-1,TRBJ1-6,few,TGCGCCAGCAGCTCAATCGGGACAGCCAACACCAGGGCACCCCTCCACTTT,CASSSIGTANTRAPLHF
TRBD1,TRBV30,TRBJ1-1,NA,TGTGCCAGCCAAGGACAGGGAAACACTGAAGCTTTCTTT,CASQGQGNTEAFF
NA,TRBV7-9,TRBJ1-5,NA,TGTGCCAGCAGCCCTATCGGGCAGCCCCAGCATTTT,CASSPIGQPQHF
TRBD1,TRBV5-1,TRBJ2-7,NA,TGCGCCAGCAGCTCGCCGGGACAGAGCTCCTACGAGCAGTACTTC,CASSSPGQSSYEQYF
TRBD1,TRBV7-6,TRBJ2-6,NA,TGTGCCAGCAGCCCCATGCCCCCTGGACAGGGGTACGGGGCCAACGTCCTGACTTTC,CASSPMPPGQGYGANVLTF
TRBD2,TRBV5-1,TRBJ2-1,NA,TGCGCCAGCAGCTTGCTTGGACTAGCGGGGGGTGATATCTCCTACAATGAGCAGTTCTTC,CASSLLGLAGGDISYNEQFF
NA,TRBV27,TRBJ2-1,NA,TGTGCCAGCATACCCCACGGGGGATCCTACAATGAGCAGTTCTTC,CASIPHGGSYNEQFF
TRBD1,TRBV9,TRBJ2-7,NA,TGTGCCAGCAGCGCTACGGGGACAGGGAGCTCCTACGAGCAGTACTTC,CASSATGTGSSYEQYF
TRBD2,TRBV4-1,TRBJ2-5,NA,TGCGCCAGCAGCCTGCCCTCTAGCGGGGGGTCGGAGACCCAGTACTTC,CASSLPSSGGSETQYF
NA,TRBV9,TRBJ1-2,NA,TGTGCCAGCAGAGACAACCGGGACACGGCACGGTATGGCTACACCTTC,CASRDNRDTARYGYTF
NA,TRBV5-4,TRBJ2-1,NA,TGTGCCAGCAGCTTAGACTCCGGCTCCTACAATGAGCAGTTCTTC,CASSLDSGSYNEQFF
TRBD2,TRBV9,TRBJ2-5,NA,TGTGCCAGCAGCGTAGAACTAGCGGGGGGTCAAGAGACCCAGTACTTC,CASSVELAGGQETQYF
TRBD2,TRBV4-2,TRBJ2-1,NA,TGTGCCAGCGGAGGGACTAGCGGCCACAATGAGCAGTTCTTC,CASGGTSGHNEQFF
TRBD1,TRBV5-6,TRBJ1-2,NA,TGTGCCAGCAGCTCGAGGACAGGATACTATGGCTACACCTTC,CASSSRTGYYGYTF
TRBD2,TRBV28,TRBJ2-7,NA,TGTGCCAGCAGTCCAGGGACTAGCGGGAGGCTCTCCTACGAGCAGTACTTC,CASSPGTSGRLSYEQYF
TRBD1,TRBV5-5,TRBJ2-7,NA,TGTGCCAGCAGCTCGGTGAGACAGGGGCTCTCCTACGAGCAGTACTTC,CASSSVRQGLSYEQYF
NA,TRBV7-2,TRBJ2-7,NA,TGTGCCAGCAGCTTCCAACAGGGCTCCTACGAGCAGTACTTC,CASSFQQGSYEQYF
NA,TRBV7-9,TRBJ2-3,NA,TGTGCCAGCAGCACACAGGGAACAGATACGCAGTATTTT,CASSTQGTDTQYF
TRBD1,TRBV6-6,TRBJ2-7,NA,TGTGCCATTTCGACAGGGGGTTACGAGCAGTACTTC,CAISTGGYEQYF
NA,TRBV18,TRBJ2-2,NA,TGTGCCAGCTCACCGGGGAGGATCACCGGGGAGCTGTTTTTT,CASSPGRITGELFF
NA,TRBV6-5,TRBJ2-7,NA,TGTGCCAGCAGTGGACCGGGACTCAGATCCTACGAGCAGTACTTC,CASSGPGLRSYEQYF
TRBD1,TRBV6-1,TRBJ1-5,NA,TGTGCCAGCAGCCCGACAGGGAGTCAGCCCCAGCATTTT,CASSPTGSQPQHF
TRBD2,TRBV5-1,TRBJ2-5,NA,TGCGCCAGCAGCCGTGGGGGGGGAGAGACCCAGTACTTC,CASSRGGGETQYF
NA,TRBV5-6,TRBJ2-7,few,TGTGCCAGCAGCTTGTTGGTCGGGTACCCCTACGAGCAGTACTTC,CASSLLVGYPYEQYF
NA,TRBV5-5,TRBJ2-7,NA,TGTGCCAGCAGCTTAGTACAGGGGGGGACCTACGAGCAGTACTTC,CASSLVQGGTYEQYF
NA,TRBV11-1,TRBJ1-1,NA,TGTGCCAGCAGCAACGTATTACAGGTTGAAGCTTTCTTT,CASSNVLQVEAFF
TRBD2,TRBV30,TRBJ2-5,NA,TGTGCCTGGAGTTCGATGGGAGCGGGAGGGCCCCGAGAGACCCAGTACTTC,CAWSSMGAGGPRETQYF
NA,TRBV5-1,TRBJ1-1,NA,TGCGCCAGCAGCTTGCCCAGGAACACTGAAGCTTTCTTT,CASSLPRNTEAFF
TRBD2,TRBV28,TRBJ2-3,NA,TGTGCCAGCAGTTTCGCTAGCGGGCGGGCAGATACGCAGTATTTT,CASSFASGRADTQYF
TRBD2,TRBV15,TRBJ2-3,NA,TGTGCCACCAGCAGAGTCCGGACTAGCGGCACCCACGCAGATACGCAGTATTTT,CATSRVRTSGTHADTQYF
NA,TRBV7-6,TRBJ2-2,once,TGTGCCAGCAGGAGGGGACACGGAACCGGGGAGCTGTTTTTT,CASRRGHGTGELFF
TRBD1,TRBV7-6,TRBJ1-1,NA,TGTGCCAGCAGCTTATCGTACAGGGGGCCTGTTGGGGACACTGAAGCTTTCTTT,CASSLSYRGPVGDTEAFF
TRBD1,TRBV19,TRBJ1-1,NA,TGTGCCAGTAGTACCGTGGGACAGGGGGCTTTCGCTGAAGCTTTCTTT,CASSTVGQGAFAEAFF
TRBD2,TRBV4-1,TRBJ2-5,NA,TGCGCCAGCAGCCAAACCCTAGCGGGGGTTGAGACCCAGTACTTC,CASSQTLAGVETQYF
NA,TRBV19,TRBJ2-7,NA,TGTGCCAGTAGTGCCCAAGGAGACTACGAGCAGTACTTC,CASSAQGDYEQYF
TRBD1,TRBV2,TRBJ2-7,NA,TGTGCCAGCAGTGAATATGGACAGGGGGCGCGACAGTACTTC,CASSEYGQGARQYF
NA,TRBV4-3,TRBJ1-1,NA,TGCGCCAGCAGCCAAGTCGAGACAGTGAACACTGAAGCTTTCTTT,CASSQVETVNTEAFF
NA,TRBV9,TRBJ1-5,NA,TGTGCCAGCAGCGTAGGGGGGCAGGACACTCAGCCCCAGCATTTT,CASSVGGQDTQPQHF
NA,TRBV9,TRBJ2-1,NA,TGTGCCAGCAGCGTAGAGGGAGATCACAGGGATGTATTCTCCTACAATGAGCAGTTCTTC,CASSVEGDHRDVFSYNEQFF
TRBD2,TRBV5-4,TRBJ2-7,NA,TGTGCCAGCAGCTTGACTAGCGGGACTGGCTACGAGCAGTACTTC,CASSLTSGTGYEQYF
TRBD2,TRBV4-2,TRBJ2-3,NA,TGTGCCAGCAGCCAAGAAGAGCGGGGGGGCACAGATACGCAGTATTTT,CASSQEERGGTDTQYF
NA,TRBV6-7,TRBJ2-3,NA,TGTGCCAGCCCCGGGACTTCTGGCACAGATACGCAGTATTTT,CASPGTSGTDTQYF
NA,TRBV6-1,TRBJ2-7,NA,TGTGTCAGCGACAGGAGCTCCTACGAGCAGTACTTC,CVSDRSSYEQYF
NA,TRBV7-6,TRBJ2-1,NA,TGTGCCAGCAGCTTAGCAAATAACAATGAGCAGTTCTTC,CASSLANNNEQFF
TRBD1,TRBV9,TRBJ1-4,NA,TGTGCCAGCAGCGCAGCGACAGGGGGATATGAAAAACTGTTTTTT,CASSAATGGYEKLFF
TRBD1,TRBV7-9,TRBJ2-3,NA,TGTGCCAGCAGCGAAACAGACAGGGACACAGATACGCAGTATTTT,CASSETDRDTDTQYF
TRBD2,TRBV11-3,TRBJ2-7,once,TGTGCCAGCACCGGGTTCCTAGCGGATTCCTACGAGCAGTACTTC,CASTGFLADSYEQYF
TRBD1,TRBV2,TRBJ1-3,NA,TGTGCCAGCAGGCGACAGGGGGGTGGAAACACCATATATTTT,CASRRQGGGNTIYF
NA,TRBV6-5,TRBJ2-7,NA,TGTGCCAGCAGTCCGGGGGGCACCAGCTACGAGCAGTACTTC,CASSPGGTSYEQYF
TRBD2,TRBV2,TRBJ2-7,NA,TGTGCCAGCCGGGGGGTCAAGGGGAACTACGAGCAGTACTTC,CASRGVKGNYEQYF
TRBD2,TRBV2,TRBJ2-7,once,TGTGCCAGCTCTACTAGCGGGAGCCGGGAGCAGTACTTC,CASSTSGSREQYF
TRBD1,TRBV2,TRBJ1-5,NA,TGTGCCAGCAGGGACTATCCCGGGACAGGGACTAGCAATCAGCCCCAGCATTTT,CASRDYPGTGTSNQPQHF
TRBD1,TRBV27,TRBJ2-1,NA,TGTGCCAGCAGTTTCGGACAGGGACTGGGTGAGCAGTTCTTC,CASSFGQGLGEQFF